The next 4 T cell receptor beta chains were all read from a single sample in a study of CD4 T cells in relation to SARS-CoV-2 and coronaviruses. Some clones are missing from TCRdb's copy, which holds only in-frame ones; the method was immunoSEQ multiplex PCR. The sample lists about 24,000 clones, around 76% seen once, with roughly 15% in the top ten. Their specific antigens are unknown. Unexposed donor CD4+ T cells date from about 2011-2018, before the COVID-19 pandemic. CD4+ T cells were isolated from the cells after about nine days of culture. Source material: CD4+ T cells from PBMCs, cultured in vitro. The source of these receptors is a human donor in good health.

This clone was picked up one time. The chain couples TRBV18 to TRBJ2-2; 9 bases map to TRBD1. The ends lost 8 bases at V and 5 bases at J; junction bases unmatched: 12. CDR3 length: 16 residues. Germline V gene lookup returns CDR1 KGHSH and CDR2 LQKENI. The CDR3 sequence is CASPRTVDRGTGELFF. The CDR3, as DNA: TGTGCCAGCCCCCGGACCGTGGACAGGGGAACCGGGGAGCTGTTTTTT.

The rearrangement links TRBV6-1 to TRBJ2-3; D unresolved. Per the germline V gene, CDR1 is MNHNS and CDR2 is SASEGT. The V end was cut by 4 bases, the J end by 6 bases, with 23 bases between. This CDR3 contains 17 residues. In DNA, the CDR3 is TGTGCCAGCAGTGTCGCCCCTCCTAGGAGCCCTCGGGATACGCAGTATTTT. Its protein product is CASSVAPPRSPRDTQYF.

The CDR3 DNA is TGCGCCAGCAGCTCGGACAGGGATGTACTTGATGGCTACACCTTC. It encodes CASSSDRDVLDGYTF. V usage is TRBV5-1 and J usage is TRBJ1-2; TRBD1 matches 8 bases. Germline assignment: CDR1 SGHRS and CDR2 YFSETQ. CDR3 size: 15 residues. V lost 3 bases to trimming and J lost 6 bases; unmatched junction nucleotides: 10.

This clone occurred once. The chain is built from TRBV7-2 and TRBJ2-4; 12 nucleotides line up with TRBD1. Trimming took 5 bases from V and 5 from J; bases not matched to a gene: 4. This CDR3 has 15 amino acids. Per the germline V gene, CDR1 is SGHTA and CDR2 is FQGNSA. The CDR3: CASSTGTGGQNIQYF. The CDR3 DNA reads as TGTGCCAGCAGCACGGGGACAGGGGGCCAAAACATTCAGTACTTC.